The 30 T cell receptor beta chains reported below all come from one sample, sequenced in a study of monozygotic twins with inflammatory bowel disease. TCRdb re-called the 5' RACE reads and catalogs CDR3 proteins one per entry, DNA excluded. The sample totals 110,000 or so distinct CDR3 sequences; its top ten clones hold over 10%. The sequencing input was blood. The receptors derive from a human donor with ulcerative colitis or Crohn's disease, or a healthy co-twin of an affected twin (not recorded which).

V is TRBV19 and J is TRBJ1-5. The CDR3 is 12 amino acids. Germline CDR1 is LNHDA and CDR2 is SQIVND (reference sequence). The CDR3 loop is CASDRSGQPQHF.

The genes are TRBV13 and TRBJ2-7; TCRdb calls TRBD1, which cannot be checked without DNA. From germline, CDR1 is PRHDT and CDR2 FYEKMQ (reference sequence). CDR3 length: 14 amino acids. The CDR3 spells CASSRRAGSYEQYF.

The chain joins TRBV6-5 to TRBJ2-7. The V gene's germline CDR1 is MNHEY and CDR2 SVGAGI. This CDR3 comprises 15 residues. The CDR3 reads CASSYSAASSYEQYF.

This CDR3 reads CSATTGIGYEQYF. The V and J genes are TRBV20-1 and TRBJ2-7; the D call from TCRdb, TRBD1, cannot be confirmed without DNA. The CDR3 extends over 13 amino acids. Germline CDR1 and CDR2: DFQATT and SNEGSKA (reference sequence).

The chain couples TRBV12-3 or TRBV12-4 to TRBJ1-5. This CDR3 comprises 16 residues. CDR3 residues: CASSLRAFEGNQPQHF.

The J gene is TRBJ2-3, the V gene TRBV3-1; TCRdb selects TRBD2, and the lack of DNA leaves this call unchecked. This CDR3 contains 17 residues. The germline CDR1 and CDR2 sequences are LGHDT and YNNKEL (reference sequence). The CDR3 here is CASSQDRIAGHTDTQYF.

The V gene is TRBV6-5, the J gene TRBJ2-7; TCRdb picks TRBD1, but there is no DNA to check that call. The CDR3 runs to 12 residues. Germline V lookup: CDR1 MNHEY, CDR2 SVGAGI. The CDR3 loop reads CASSGPGREQYF.

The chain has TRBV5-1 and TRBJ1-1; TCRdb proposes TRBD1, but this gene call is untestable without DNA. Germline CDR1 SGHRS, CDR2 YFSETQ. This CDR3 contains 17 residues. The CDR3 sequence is CASSLSPDRGDEAEAFF.

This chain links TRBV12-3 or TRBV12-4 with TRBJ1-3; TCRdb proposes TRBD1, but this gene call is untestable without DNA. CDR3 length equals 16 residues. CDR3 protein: CASKYRQGTSGNTIYF.

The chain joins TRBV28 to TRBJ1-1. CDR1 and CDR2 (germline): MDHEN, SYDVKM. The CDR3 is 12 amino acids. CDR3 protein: CASSYITGEAFF.

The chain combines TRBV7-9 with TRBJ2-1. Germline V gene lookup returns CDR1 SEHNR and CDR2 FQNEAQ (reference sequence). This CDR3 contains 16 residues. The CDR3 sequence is CASSRGSGRTYNEQFF.

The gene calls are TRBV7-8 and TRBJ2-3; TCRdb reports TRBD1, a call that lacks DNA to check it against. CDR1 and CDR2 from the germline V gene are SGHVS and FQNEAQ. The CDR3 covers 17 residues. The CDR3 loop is CASSFLSAGPGTDTQYF.

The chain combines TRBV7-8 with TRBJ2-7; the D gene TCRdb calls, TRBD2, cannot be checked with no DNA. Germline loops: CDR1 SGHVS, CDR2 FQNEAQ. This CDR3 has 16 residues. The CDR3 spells CASSRLLAGGGYEQYF.

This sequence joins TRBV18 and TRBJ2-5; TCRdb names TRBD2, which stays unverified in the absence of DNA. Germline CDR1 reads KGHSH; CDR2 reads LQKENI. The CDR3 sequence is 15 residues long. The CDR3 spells CASSPRTSGIETQYF.

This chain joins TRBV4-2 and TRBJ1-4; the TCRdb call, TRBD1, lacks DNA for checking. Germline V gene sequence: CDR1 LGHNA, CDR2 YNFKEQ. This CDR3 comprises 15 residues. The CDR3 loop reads CASSQEGLANEKLFF.

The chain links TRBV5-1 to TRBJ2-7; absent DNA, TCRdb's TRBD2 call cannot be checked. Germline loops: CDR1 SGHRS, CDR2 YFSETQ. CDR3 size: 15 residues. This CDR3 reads CASSSNSGSPYEQYF.

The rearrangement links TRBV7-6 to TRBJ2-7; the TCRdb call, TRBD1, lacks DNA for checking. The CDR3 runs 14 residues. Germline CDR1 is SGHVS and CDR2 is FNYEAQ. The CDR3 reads CASSNGQGSYEQYF.

Here the CDR3 reads CASSQVHYTDTQYF. This chain joins TRBV4-1 and TRBJ2-3. Germline CDR1 and CDR2: MGHRA and YSYEKL. The CDR3 is 14 amino acids.

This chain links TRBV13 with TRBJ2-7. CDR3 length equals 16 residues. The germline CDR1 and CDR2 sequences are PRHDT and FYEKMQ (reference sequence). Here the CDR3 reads CASSSKSDLTPYEQYF.

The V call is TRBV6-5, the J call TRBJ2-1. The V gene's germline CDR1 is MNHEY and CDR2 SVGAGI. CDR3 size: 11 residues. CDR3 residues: CASSYGVLQFF.

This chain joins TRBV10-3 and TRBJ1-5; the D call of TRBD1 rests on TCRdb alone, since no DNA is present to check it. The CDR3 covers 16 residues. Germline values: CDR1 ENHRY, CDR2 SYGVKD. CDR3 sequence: CAISESTRGPNQPQHF.

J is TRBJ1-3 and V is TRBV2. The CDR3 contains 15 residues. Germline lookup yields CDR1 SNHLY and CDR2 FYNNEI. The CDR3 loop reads CASSEARASGNTIYF. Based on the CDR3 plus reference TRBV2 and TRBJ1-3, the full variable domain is EPEVTQTPSHQVTQMGQEVILRCVPISNHLYFYWYRQILGQKVEFLVSFYNNEISEKSEIFDDQFSVERPDGSNFTLKIRSTKLEDSAMYFCASSEARASGNTIYFGEGSWLTVV.

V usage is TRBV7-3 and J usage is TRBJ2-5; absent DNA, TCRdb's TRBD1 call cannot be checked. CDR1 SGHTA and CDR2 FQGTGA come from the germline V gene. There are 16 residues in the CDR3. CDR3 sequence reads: CASSLRPGTLQETQYF. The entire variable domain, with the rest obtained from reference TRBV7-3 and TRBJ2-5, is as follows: GAGVSQTPSNKVTEKGKYVELRCDPISGHTALYWYRQSLGQGPEFLIYFQGTGAADDSGLPNDRFFAVRPEGSVSTLKIQRTERGDSAVYLCASSLRPGTLQETQYFGPGTRLLVL.

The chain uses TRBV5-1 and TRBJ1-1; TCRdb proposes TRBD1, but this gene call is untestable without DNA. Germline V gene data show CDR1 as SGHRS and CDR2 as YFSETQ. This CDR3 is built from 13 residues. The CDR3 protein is CASSPGPRTEAFF. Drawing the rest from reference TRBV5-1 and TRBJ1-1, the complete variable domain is KAGVTQTPRYLIKTRGQQVTLSCSPISGHRSVSWYQQTPGQGLQFLFEYFSETQRNKGNFPGRFSGRQFSNSRSEMNVSTLELGDSALYLCASSPGPRTEAFFGQGTRLTVV.

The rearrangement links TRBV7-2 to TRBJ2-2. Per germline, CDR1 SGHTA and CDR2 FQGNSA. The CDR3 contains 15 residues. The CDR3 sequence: CASSLGFPDTGELFF. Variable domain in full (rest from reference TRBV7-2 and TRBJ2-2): GAGVSQSPSNKVTEKGKDVELRCDPISGHTALYWYRQSLGQGLEFLIYFQGNSAPDKSGLPSDRFSAERTGGSVSTLTIQRTQQEDSAVYLCASSLGFPDTGELFFGEGSRLTVL.

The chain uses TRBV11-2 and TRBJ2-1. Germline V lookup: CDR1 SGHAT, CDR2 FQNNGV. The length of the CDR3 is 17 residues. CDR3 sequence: CASSQLLRRSSYNEQFF.

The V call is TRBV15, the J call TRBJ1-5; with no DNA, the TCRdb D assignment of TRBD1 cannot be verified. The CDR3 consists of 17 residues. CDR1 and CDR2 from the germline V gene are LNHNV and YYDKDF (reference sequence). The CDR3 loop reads CATSSPFPRAANQPQHF.

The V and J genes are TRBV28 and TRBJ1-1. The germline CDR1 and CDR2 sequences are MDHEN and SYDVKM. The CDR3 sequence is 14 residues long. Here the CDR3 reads CASSLQVVNTEAFF. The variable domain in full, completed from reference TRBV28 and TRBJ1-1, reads DVKVTQSSRYLVKRTGEKVFLECVQDMDHENMFWYRQDPGLGLRLIYFSYDVKMKEKGDIPEGYSVSREKKERFSLILESASTNQTSMYLCASSLQVVNTEAFFGQGTRLTVV.

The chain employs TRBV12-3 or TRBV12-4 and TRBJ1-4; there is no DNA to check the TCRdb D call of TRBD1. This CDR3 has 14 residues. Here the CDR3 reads CASRVTGGGEKLFF.

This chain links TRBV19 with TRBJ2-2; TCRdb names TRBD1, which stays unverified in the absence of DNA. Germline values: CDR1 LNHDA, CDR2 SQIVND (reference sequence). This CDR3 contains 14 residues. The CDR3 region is CASSPGGTTGELFF.